This entry describes one T cell receptor beta chain. Residents of about two dozen US areas, aged about 18 to 95 years, made up the participants. This CDR3 is 14 amino acids long. The V end lost 9 bases, the J end lost 5 bases, and 19 bases lay between the germline ends. Looked up from germline, CDR1 is SNHLY and CDR2 is FYNNEI. Sequenced by immunoSEQ multiplex PCR; TCRdb stores in-frame clones only, minus some. The sample holds some 170,000 clones, around 83% seen once. This record comes from a study of blood T cell repertoires in COVID-19. V usage is TRBV2 and J usage is TRBJ2-5, with a tentative D call TRBD2 (5 bases). The clonotype originates from a man in his fifties who had recovered from COVID-19. The specimen sequenced was PBMCs or T cells enriched from blood (not recorded which). CDR3 DNA: TGTGCCAGGGGAGAGACCTCGAGATTGGAGACCCAGTACTTC. Translated: CARGETSRLETQYF. The entire variable domain, with the rest obtained from reference TRBV2 and TRBJ2-5, is as follows: EPEVTQTPSHQVTQMGQEVILRCVPISNHLYFYWYRQILGQKVEFLVSFYNNEISEKSEIFDDQFSVERPDGSNFTLKIRSTKLEDSAMYFCARGETSRLETQYFGPGTRLLVL.